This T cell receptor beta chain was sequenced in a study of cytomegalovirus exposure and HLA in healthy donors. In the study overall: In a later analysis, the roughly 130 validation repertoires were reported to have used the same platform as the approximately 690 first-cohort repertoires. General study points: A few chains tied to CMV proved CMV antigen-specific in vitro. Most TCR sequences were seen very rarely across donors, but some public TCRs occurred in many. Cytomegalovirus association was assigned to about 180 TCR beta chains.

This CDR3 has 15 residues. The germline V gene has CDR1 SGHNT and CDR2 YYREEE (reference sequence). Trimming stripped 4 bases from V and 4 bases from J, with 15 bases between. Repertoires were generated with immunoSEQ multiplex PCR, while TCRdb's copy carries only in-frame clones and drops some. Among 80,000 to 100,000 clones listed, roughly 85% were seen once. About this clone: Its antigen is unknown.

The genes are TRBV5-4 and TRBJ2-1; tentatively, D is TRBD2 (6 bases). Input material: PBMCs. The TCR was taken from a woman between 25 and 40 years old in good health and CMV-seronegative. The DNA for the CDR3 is TGTGCCAGCAGCCCCGACAGCGGGCGGTACAATGAGCAGTTCTTC. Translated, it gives CASSPDSGRYNEQFF.